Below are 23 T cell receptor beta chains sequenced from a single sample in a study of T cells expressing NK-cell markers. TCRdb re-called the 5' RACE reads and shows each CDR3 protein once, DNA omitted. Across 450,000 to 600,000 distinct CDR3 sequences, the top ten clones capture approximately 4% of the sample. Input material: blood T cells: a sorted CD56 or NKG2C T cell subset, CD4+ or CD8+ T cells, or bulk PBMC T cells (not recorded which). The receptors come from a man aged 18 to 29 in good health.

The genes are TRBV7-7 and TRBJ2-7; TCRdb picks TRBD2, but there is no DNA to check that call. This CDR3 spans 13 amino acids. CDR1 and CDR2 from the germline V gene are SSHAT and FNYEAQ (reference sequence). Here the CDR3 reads CASSLAPRAEQYF.

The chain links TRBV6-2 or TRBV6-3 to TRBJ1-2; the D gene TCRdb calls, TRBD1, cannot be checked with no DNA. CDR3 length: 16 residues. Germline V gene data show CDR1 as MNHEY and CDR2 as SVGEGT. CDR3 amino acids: CASSRTGGSGNYGYTF.

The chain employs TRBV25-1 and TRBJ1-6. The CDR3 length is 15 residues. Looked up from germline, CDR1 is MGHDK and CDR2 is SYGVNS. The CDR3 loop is CASTAGGSYNSPLHF.

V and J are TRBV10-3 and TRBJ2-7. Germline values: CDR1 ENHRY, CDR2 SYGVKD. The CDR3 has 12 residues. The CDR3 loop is CAIRTVSYEQYF.

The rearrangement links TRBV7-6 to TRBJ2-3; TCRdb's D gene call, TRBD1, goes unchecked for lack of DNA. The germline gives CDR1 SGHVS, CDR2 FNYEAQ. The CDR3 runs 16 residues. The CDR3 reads CASSPFLADTTDTQYF. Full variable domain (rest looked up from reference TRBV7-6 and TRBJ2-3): GAGVSQSPRYKVTKRGQDVALRCDPISGHVSLYWYRQALGQGPEFLTYFNYEAQQDKSGLPNDRFSAERPEGSISTLTIQRTEQRDSAMYRCASSPFLADTTDTQYFGPGTRLTVL.

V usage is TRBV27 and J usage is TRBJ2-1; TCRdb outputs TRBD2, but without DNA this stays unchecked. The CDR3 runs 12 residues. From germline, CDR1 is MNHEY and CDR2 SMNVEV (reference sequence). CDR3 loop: CASSEGLVEQFF.

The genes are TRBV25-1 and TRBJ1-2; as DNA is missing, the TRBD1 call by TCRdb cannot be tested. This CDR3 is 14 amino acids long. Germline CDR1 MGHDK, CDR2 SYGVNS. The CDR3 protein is CASSEYVGGSGYTF.

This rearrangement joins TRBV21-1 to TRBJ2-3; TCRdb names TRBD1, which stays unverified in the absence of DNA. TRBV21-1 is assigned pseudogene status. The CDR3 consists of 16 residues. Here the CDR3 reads CASSKRGKDQGNTQYF.

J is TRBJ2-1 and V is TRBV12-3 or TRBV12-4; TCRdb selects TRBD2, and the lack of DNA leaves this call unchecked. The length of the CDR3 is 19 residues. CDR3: CASSPDFGGLAASYNEQFF.

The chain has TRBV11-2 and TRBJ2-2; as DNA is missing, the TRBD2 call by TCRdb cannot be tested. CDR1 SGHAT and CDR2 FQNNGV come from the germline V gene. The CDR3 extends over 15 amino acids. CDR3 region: CASSLAGGLHGELFF.

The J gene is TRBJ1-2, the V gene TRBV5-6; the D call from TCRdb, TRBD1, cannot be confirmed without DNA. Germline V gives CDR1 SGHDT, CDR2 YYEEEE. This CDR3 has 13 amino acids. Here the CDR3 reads CASSLTGTGGYTF. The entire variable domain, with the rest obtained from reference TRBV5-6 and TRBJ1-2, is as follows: DAGVTQSPTHLIKTRGQQVTLRCSPKSGHDTVSWYQQALGQGPQFIFQYYEEEERQRGNFPDRFSGHQFPNYSSELNVNALLLGDSALYLCASSLTGTGGYTFGSGTRLTVV.

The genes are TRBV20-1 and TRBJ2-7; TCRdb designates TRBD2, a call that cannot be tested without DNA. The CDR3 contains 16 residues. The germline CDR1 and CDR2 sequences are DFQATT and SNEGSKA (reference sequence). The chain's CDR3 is CSARPRLAGVSYEQYF.

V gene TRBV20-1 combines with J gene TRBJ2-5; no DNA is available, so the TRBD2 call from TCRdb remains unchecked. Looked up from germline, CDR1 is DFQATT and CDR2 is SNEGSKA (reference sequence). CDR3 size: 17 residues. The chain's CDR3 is CSAHGTSGRKPGETQYF.

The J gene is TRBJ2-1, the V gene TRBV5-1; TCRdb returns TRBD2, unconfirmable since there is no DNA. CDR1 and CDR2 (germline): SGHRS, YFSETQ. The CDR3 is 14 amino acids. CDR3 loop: CASSHSETYNEQFF.

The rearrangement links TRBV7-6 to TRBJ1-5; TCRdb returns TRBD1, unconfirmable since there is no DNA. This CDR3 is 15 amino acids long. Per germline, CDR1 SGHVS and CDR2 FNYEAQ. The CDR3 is CASSLTTGWDQPQHF.

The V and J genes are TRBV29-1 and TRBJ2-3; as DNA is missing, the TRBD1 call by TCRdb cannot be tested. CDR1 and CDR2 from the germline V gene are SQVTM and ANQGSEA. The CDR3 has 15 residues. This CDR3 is CSVRPGQGFSDTQYF.

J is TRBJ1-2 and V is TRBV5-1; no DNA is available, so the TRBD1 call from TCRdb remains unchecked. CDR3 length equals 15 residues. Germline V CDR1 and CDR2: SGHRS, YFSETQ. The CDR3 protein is CASSLAPGQNYGYTF. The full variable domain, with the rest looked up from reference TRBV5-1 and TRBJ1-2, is KAGVTQTPRYLIKTRGQQVTLSCSPISGHRSVSWYQQTPGQGLQFLFEYFSETQRNKGNFPGRFSGRQFSNSRSEMNVSTLELGDSALYLCASSLAPGQNYGYTFGSGTRLTVV.

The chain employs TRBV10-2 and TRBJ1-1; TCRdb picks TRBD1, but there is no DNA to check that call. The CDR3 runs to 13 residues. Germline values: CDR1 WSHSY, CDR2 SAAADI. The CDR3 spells CAIRTVSNTEAFF.

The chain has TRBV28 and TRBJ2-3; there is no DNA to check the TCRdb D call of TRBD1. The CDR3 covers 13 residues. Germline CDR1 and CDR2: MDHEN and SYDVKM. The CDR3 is CASSEGGSDTQYF.

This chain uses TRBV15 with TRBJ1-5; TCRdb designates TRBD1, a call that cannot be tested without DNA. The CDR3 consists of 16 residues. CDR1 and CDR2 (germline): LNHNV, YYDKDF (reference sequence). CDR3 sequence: CATSRDPGVANQPQHF.

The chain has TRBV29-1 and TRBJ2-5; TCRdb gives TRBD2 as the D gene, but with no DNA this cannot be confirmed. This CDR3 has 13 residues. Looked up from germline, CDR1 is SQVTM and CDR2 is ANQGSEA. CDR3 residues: CSVRAGELETQYF.

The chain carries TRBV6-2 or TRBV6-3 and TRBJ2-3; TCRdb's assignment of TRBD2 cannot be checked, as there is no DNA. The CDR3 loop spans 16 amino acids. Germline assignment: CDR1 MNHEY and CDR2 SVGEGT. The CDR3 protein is CASSFRLAGGPDTQYF.

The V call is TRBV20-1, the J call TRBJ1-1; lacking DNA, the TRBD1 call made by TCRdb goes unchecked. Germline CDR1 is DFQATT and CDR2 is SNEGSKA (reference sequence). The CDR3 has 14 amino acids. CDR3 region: CSARETGGTTEAFF.